A single TCR beta chain is shown here with its context. Its target is not known. TCRdb's table, derived via immunoSEQ multiplex PCR, lists solely in-frame clones and lacks some. The sample shows 5,000 to 8,000 clones, 65% to 70% of them seen only once. The entry originates in a study of CD8 T cell repertoires and HIV-1 epitope variants. For the study at large: Epitopes were three Gag families plus Nef HW9 and YT9.

V lost 4 bases and J 6 bases, leaving 13 bases between the germline ends. In germline, CDR1 is SGDLS, CDR2 YYNGEE. The CDR3 contains 13 residues. This TCR was recovered from a male donor with HIV. Sequencing was performed on cultured CD8+ T cells derived from PBMCs. This chain uses TRBV9 with TRBJ1-2, with a possible D match to TRBD1 (5 bases). The CDR3 nucleotides read TGTGCCAGCAGCCCTAGGGACTCAGATGGCTACACCTTC. As protein: CASSPRDSDGYTF. The full variable domain, rest sourced from reference TRBV9 and TRBJ1-2, is DSGVTQTPKHLITATGQRVTLRCSPRSGDLSVYWYQQSLDQGLQFLIQYYNGEERAKGNILERFSAQQFPDLHSELNLSSLELGDSALYFCASSPRDSDGYTFGSGTRLTVV.